The clone carrying this T cell receptor beta chain was seen only a few times. The target antigen is unknown. TCRdb reprocessed the RT-PCR reads via MiXCR and lists one record per CDR3 protein. The table shows about 160,000 distinct CDR3 sequences, with around 11% occurring only once. This sample was included in a study of response to subunit inactivated influenza vaccine. General study results and limits: The authors proposed limited new T cell recruitment per seasonal influenza vaccination.

Material: CD8+ T cells sorted from PBMCs, obtained around 2 years after vaccination. The TCR comes from a man between 50 and 75 years old who received an inactivated influenza vaccine.

The chain's CDR3 is CSVALGGTGELFF. The CDR3 DNA sequence: TGCAGCGTAGCCTTGGGGGGCACCGGGGAGCTGTTTTTT. The rearrangement uses TRBV29-1 and TRBJ2-2; tentative D call: TRBD2 (6 bases). The CDR3 has 13 residues. CDR1 and CDR2 from the germline V gene are SQVTM and ANQGSEA. V dropped 6 bases and J dropped 4 bases, with 12 bases sitting between them.